This entry lists 30 T cell receptor beta chains sequenced from one sample in a study of T cells in women clearing cervical HPV infection. Method: immunoSEQ multiplex PCR; TCRdb's copy keeps in-frame clones and lacks some. Reported are tens of thousands of clones; the ten largest clones contain about 5%. The sequenced material came from blood buffy coat. The receptors were sampled from a woman aged 18 to 75 with a cervical HPV16 infection that either progressed to CIN3+ or cleared (not recorded which).

Turning to this clone: The read ends 3 residues early relative to the CDR3; the germline J gene fills the gap. The V call is TRBV20-1, the J call TRBJ2-1, with 8 bases identical to TRBD2. The germline gives CDR1 DFQATT, CDR2 SNEGSKA (reference sequence). V was pared by 4 bases and J by 3 bases, with 5 bases of the junction left unmatched. The CDR3 is 14 amino acids. This CDR3 reads CSATRGGIYNEQFF. Incomplete CDR3 DNA: TGCAGTGCTACTCGGGGGGGCATCTACAATGAG.

A note on this clone: A junction end diverges from the germline sequence, so it may reflect a read error. The read comes to an end 3 residues before the CDR3 does, leaving the germline J gene to fill in the end. Other nucleotide sequences from this sample produce the same CDR3. The genes are TRBV5-6 and TRBJ1-3; possibly TRBD1 for D (5 bases). Germline values: CDR1 SGHDT, CDR2 YYEEEE. The CDR3 runs to 12 residues. The part of the CDR3 DNA that was read is TGTGCCAGCAGCCCCGGGGGGAACACA. Translation gives CASSPGGNT. The whole CDR3 region reads CASSPGGNTIYF.

Notes on this clone: The read terminates 3 residues ahead of where the CDR3 ends, so the germline J gene completes it. J is TRBJ2-3 and V is TRBV6-2 or TRBV6-3, with D possibly TRBD1 on 5 matching bases. The V gene's germline CDR1 is MNHEY and CDR2 SVGEGT. CDR3 length: 16 residues. The DNA read from the CDR3 is TGTGCCAGCAGACCCTATGGGCAGGGTGCGAGTCAGCCG. Amino acid sequence: CASRPYGQGASQP. The whole CDR3 region reads CASRPYGQGASQPQYF.

Note on this clone: At one end the junction does not follow the germline gene, possibly because of a read error. The read comes to an end 3 residues before the CDR3 does, leaving the germline J gene to fill in the end. The sample contains more than one DNA sequence encoding this CDR3. V usage is TRBV18 and J usage is TRBJ1-3, with 8 nucleotides matching TRBD1. Germline V gene lookup returns CDR1 KGHSH and CDR2 LQKENI. The CDR3 runs to 15 residues. CDR3 loop: CASSPGQGSGNTIYF. CDR3 DNA (partial): TGTGCCAGCTCACCCGGACAGGGATCTGGAAACACA.

As regards this clone: The read is 3 residues too short to cover the CDR3 end, so that end is filled in from the germline J gene. The V call is TRBV20-1, the J call TRBJ2-4; 8 bases are shared with TRBD1. CDR1 and CDR2 from the germline V gene are DFQATT and SNEGSKA (reference sequence). With 4 bases clipped from V and 0 bases from J, the junction kept 2 bases outside the gene matches. CDR3 length equals 14 residues. CDR3 region: CSAIQGVAKNIQYF. CDR3 DNA, as far as it was read: TGCAGTGCTATACAGGGGGTAGCCAAAAACATT.

Turning to this clone: The read comes to an end 3 residues before the CDR3 does, leaving the germline J gene to fill in the end. V usage is TRBV30 and J usage is TRBJ1-1; D is unclear. Germline-derived CDR1 and CDR2 are GTSNPN and SVGIG (reference sequence). With 0 bases removed from V and 7 bases from J, the gap between germline ends came to 6 bases. The CDR3 consists of 11 residues. Partial CDR3 DNA: TGTGCCTGGAGTGTAACGGGTGAA. This gives the protein CAWSVTGE. From start to end, the CDR3 is CAWSVTGEAFF.

A remark on this clone: The CDR3 end falls 3 residues outside the read, so it is completed with the germline J gene. This chain joins TRBV5-1 and TRBJ1-4; D is unresolved. Germline V gene sequence: CDR1 SGHRS, CDR2 YFSETQ. The germline V and J ends were trimmed by 0 bases and 0 bases, with 6 bases remaining between them. The CDR3 runs 15 residues. The covered CDR3 bases are TGCGCCAGCAGCTTGGCCGGTGCAACTAATGAAAAA. Translated: CASSLAGATNEK. In full, the CDR3 reads CASSLAGATNEKLFF.

As concerns this clone: The read ends 3 residues before the CDR3 terminus; that terminus is restored from the germline J gene. The J gene is TRBJ2-3, the V gene TRBV4-1; weak D call: TRBD1 (6 bases). There are 14 residues in the CDR3. The ends were cut back, 2 bases at V and 5 bases at J, with 11 bases in the middle. CDR1 and CDR2 from the germline V gene are MGHRA and YSYEKL. CDR3 DNA (partial): TGCGCCAGCAGCCAAACAGGGCTGGGAGATACG. The encoded protein is CASSQTGLGDT. The full CDR3 sequence reads CASSQTGLGDTQYF.

As regards this clone: With the read ending 3 residues before the CDR3 end, the germline J gene is used to fill in that end. The chain carries TRBV7-9 and TRBJ2-4; a possible D gene is TRBD1 (5 bases). This CDR3 is built from 14 residues. Germline CDR1 is SEHNR and CDR2 is FQNEAQ (reference sequence). V was pared by 4 bases and J by 0 bases, with 7 bases between. Partial CDR3 DNA: TGTGCCAGCAGCTCGACAGAAGCCAAAAACATT. Protein product: CASSSTEAKNI. The full CDR3 sequence reads CASSSTEAKNIQYF.

About this clone itself: The sequence runs out 3 residues before the end of the CDR3; the remainder is reconstructed from the germline J gene. The J gene is TRBJ1-2, the V gene TRBV19; possible D gene TRBD1, 5 bases. The CDR3 is 16 amino acids. Germline-derived CDR1 and CDR2 are LNHDA and SQIVND (reference sequence). The sequenced part of the CDR3 DNA is TGTGCCAGTAGTAGCTGGATCCCGGGGGGTATGTTGAGC. Translation: CASSSWIPGGMLS. The complete CDR3 reads CASSSWIPGGMLSYTF.

Remarks on this clone: With the read ending 3 residues before the CDR3 end, the germline J gene is used to fill in that end. The rearrangement links TRBV19 to TRBJ1-6; weak D call: TRBD1 (5 bases). Germline CDR1 is LNHDA and CDR2 is SQIVND (reference sequence). CDR3 length: 14 residues. Trimming cost V 10 bases and J 5 bases, with 15 bases left between them. Partial CDR3 DNA: TGTGCCAAACAGGCGGCGGGGGATAATTCACCC. This encodes CAKQAAGDNSP. From start to end, the CDR3 is CAKQAAGDNSPLHF.

With respect to this clone: At one end, the junction sequence differs from germline, possibly due to a read error. The DNA ends 3 residues before the CDR3 does, and the rest of the CDR3 is filled in from the germline J gene. Other DNA sequences from this sample encode an identical CDR3 as well. The chain combines TRBV30 with TRBJ2-3; TRBD2 matches at 12 bases. Germline V gene lookup returns CDR1 GTSNPN and CDR2 SVGIG (reference sequence). The CDR3 loop spans 16 amino acids. The CDR3 sequence: CAWSVGLAGSADTQYF. The sequenced part of the CDR3 DNA is TGTGCTTGGAGTGTAGGACTAGCGGGGTCCGCAGATACG.

As for this clone: The read halts 3 residues ahead of the CDR3 end, with the missing end drawn from the germline J gene. The rearrangement uses TRBV4-2 and TRBJ1-4; D gene uncertain. Germline values: CDR1 LGHNA, CDR2 YNFKEQ. Trimming took off 0 bases at V and 0 bases at J, with 8 bases between the two ends. This CDR3 is 16 amino acids long. The DNA read from the CDR3 is TGTGCCAGCAGCCAAGAGCAGGCCACAACTAATGAAAAA. Amino acid sequence: CASSQEQATTNEK. The full CDR3 protein is CASSQEQATTNEKLFF.

Details on this clone: The observed sequence ends 3 residues before the CDR3 terminus, with the missing tail filled in from the germline J gene. The rearrangement uses TRBV20-1 and TRBJ2-2; possible D gene TRBD1, 5 bases. V dropped 6 bases and J dropped 2 bases, with 19 bases sitting between them. This CDR3 is 16 amino acids long. The germline gives CDR1 DFQATT, CDR2 SNEGSKA (reference sequence). The sequenced part of the CDR3 DNA is TGCAGTGCCAGGGAAGGTTGGGGCCCCAACACCGGGGAG. This encodes CSAREGWGPNTGE. The entire CDR3 protein reads CSAREGWGPNTGELFF.

The covered CDR3 bases are TGCAGTGCCCTGGGACAGCGGAATCAGCCC. As protein: CSALGQRNQP. The complete CDR3 sequence is CSALGQRNQPQHF. The chain is built from TRBV20-1 and TRBJ1-5, with 7 nucleotides matching TRBD1. The CDR3 extends 3 residues past the end of the read, so its final part is completed from the germline J gene. Per germline, CDR1 DFQATT and CDR2 SNEGSKA (reference sequence). This CDR3 contains 13 residues. J was trimmed by 4 bases and V by 6 bases; bases with no gene match: 6.

Comments on this clone: The read is 3 residues too short to cover the CDR3 end, so that end is filled in from the germline J gene. The V call is TRBV7-9, the J call TRBJ2-5; D possibly corresponds to TRBD2 (7 bases). The CDR3 runs 15 residues. CDR1 and CDR2 (germline): SEHNR, FQNEAQ (reference sequence). Trimming pared 3 bases from V and 4 bases from J, leaving 15 bases between. The DNA read from the CDR3 is TGTGCCAGCAGCTTCCGCAGGGGAGGGTTAGAGACC. It codes for CASSFRRGGLET. The full-length CDR3 reads as CASSFRRGGLETQYF.

In regard to this clone: The CDR3 end is not reached by the read, which stops 3 residues before it; the germline J gene fills it in. V usage is TRBV5-1 and J usage is TRBJ2-7; D is possibly TRBD2 (5 bases). Germline CDR1 reads SGHRS; CDR2 reads YFSETQ. The CDR3 spans 16 residues. V dropped 3 bases and J dropped 2 bases, with 18 bases sitting between them. This chain's CDR3 is CASSSRSGYQTYEQYF. CDR3 DNA, as far as it was read: TGCGCCAGCAGCTCCCGGTCGGGGTATCAAACCTACGAG.

As to this clone: The observed sequence ends 3 residues before the CDR3 terminus, with the missing tail filled in from the germline J gene. The genes are TRBV10-1 and TRBJ1-5, with a tentative D call TRBD1 (6 bases). Trimming pared 2 bases from V and 6 bases from J, leaving 29 bases between. This CDR3 has 20 residues. CDR1 is WNHNN and CDR2 is SYGVQD in the germline V gene (reference sequence). The CDR3 is CASSETRGVPPVGARQPQHF. The sequenced part of the CDR3 DNA is TGCGCCAGCAGTGAGACCAGGGGCGTTCCTCCAGTGGGGGCTCGTCAGCCC.

About this clone itself: The sequence runs out 3 residues before the end of the CDR3; the remainder is reconstructed from the germline J gene. The rearrangement uses TRBV18 and TRBJ1-4, with 8 positions matching TRBD1. Trimming cost V 8 bases and J 6 bases; bases outside gene matches: 5. The CDR3 extends over 13 amino acids. Per the germline V gene, CDR1 is KGHSH and CDR2 is LQKENI. CDR3 bases read: TGTGCCAGCGGACAGGGCCAGGATGAAAAA. This translates into CASGQGQDEK. The CDR3 in its entirety is CASGQGQDEKLFF.

Worth noting for this clone: The read ends 3 residues before the CDR3 terminus; that terminus is restored from the germline J gene. V and J are TRBV9 and TRBJ1-2; 8 nucleotides match TRBD1. CDR3 size: 14 residues. The germline V gene has CDR1 SGDLS and CDR2 YYNGEE. The V and J ends lost 4 bases and 4 bases, in that order; junction bases with no gene match: 6. The sequenced CDR3 bases are TGTGCCAGCAGCCCTGGGACAGGTCGCTATGGC. Protein sequence: CASSPGTGRYG. The entire CDR3 reads CASSPGTGRYGYTF. The variable domain in full, with the rest retrieved from reference TRBV9 and TRBJ1-2, is DSGVTQTPKHLITATGQRVTLRCSPRSGDLSVYWYQQSLDQGLQFLIQYYNGEERAKGNILERFSAQQFPDLHSELNLSSLELGDSALYFCASSPGTGRYGYTFGSGTRLTVV.

The CDR3: CASSSLAGGGDTQYF. CDR3 DNA (partial): TGTGCCAGCAGTTCACTAGCGGGGGGCGGAGATACG. This chain connects TRBV2 to TRBJ2-3; TRBD2 agrees at 12 bases. Read sequence stops 3 residues before the CDR3 end, and the germline J gene provides the missing end. This CDR3 region has 15 residues. Looked up from germline, CDR1 is SNHLY and CDR2 is FYNNEI. The V segment lost 5 bases and the J segment 5 bases; nucleotides outside the gene matches: 5.

As for this clone: The read terminates 3 residues before the CDR3 end, so the remaining end is supplied by the germline J gene. This chain uses TRBV5-1 with TRBJ1-5; 10 nucleotides align to TRBD1. Germline lookup yields CDR1 SGHRS and CDR2 YFSETQ. V dropped 4 bases and J dropped 6; count of bases not matched to a gene: 7. The length of the CDR3 is 15 residues. This CDR3 is CASSPRTGGSQPQHF. The covered CDR3 bases are TGCGCCAGCAGCCCCCGGACAGGGGGAAGTCAGCCC.

With regard to this clone: The read is 3 residues too short to cover the CDR3 end, so that end is filled in from the germline J gene. The chain recombines TRBV5-6 with TRBJ2-2, with 10 bases fitting TRBD1. Germline V lookup: CDR1 SGHDT, CDR2 YYEEEE. The CDR3 is 15 amino acids. This CDR3 is CASSFLGTGVSPLFF. Incomplete CDR3 DNA: TGTGCCAGCAGCTTTCTCGGGACAGGGGTATCACCG.

About this clone itself: From the germline J gene comes the end of the CDR3, since the read stops 3 residues before it. The V and J genes are TRBV11-2 and TRBJ2-3; D not certain. Germline CDR1 reads SGHAT; CDR2 reads FQNNGV. Trimming took 5 bases from V and 5 from J, leaving 11 bases between them. This CDR3 region has 13 residues. This chain's CDR3 is CASSQAGVDTQYF. CDR3 DNA, as far as it was read: TGTGCCAGCAGCCAAGCAGGTGTAGATACG.

As regards this clone: With the read ending 3 residues before the CDR3 end, the germline J gene is used to fill in that end. The gene calls are TRBV7-2 and TRBJ1-1; tentative D call: TRBD1 (5 bases). Germline V gene sequence: CDR1 SGHTA, CDR2 FQGNSA. The CDR3 runs 13 residues. The CDR3 reads CASSPRGGPAAFF. The CDR3 bases that were read are TGTGCCAGCAGCCCCCGGGGGGGTCCCGCG.

With regard to this clone: Coverage ceases 3 residues before the CDR3 finishes, and the germline J gene fills in the end. The rearrangement links TRBV5-4 to TRBJ2-1; 8 nucleotides align to TRBD2. The germline V gene has CDR1 SGHNT and CDR2 YYREEE (reference sequence). The V and J ends lost 7 bases and 5 bases, in that order; junction bases with no gene match: 5. The CDR3 length is 13 residues. The covered CDR3 bases are TGTGCCAGCGGCCAGCGGGGGAACAATGAG. It yields the protein CASGQRGNNE. The whole CDR3 protein is CASGQRGNNEQFF.

On this clone itself: The read halts 3 residues ahead of the CDR3 end, with the missing end drawn from the germline J gene. The chain employs TRBV4-2 and TRBJ2-3; weak D call: TRBD2 (5 bases). V gave up 1 base and J gave up 1 base, with 15 bases separating them. This CDR3 has 17 residues. CDR1 is LGHNA and CDR2 is YNFKEQ in the germline V gene. Here the CDR3 reads CASSQGVGSVGTDTQYF. CDR3 DNA (partial): TGTGCCAGCAGCCAAGGAGTAGGTAGCGTGGGCACAGATACG.

About this clone itself: The read terminates 3 residues ahead of where the CDR3 ends, so the germline J gene completes it. The chain carries TRBV2 and TRBJ2-5; TRBD2 matches 15 bases. This CDR3 is 16 amino acids long. Germline values: CDR1 SNHLY, CDR2 FYNNEI. The V and J ends lost 3 bases and 5 bases, in that order; junction bases with no gene match: 4. CDR3 DNA (partial): TGTGCCAGCAGTGATGGGACTAGCGGGGGGCGGGAGACC. Residues: CASSDGTSGGRET. The complete CDR3 reads CASSDGTSGGRETQYF. The variable domain in full, with the rest retrieved from reference TRBV2 and TRBJ2-5, is EPEVTQTPSHQVTQMGQEVILRCVPISNHLYFYWYRQILGQKVEFLVSFYNNEISEKSEIFDDQFSVERPDGSNFTLKIRSTKLEDSAMYFCASSDGTSGGRETQYFGPGTRLLVL.

Regarding this clone: The read terminates 3 residues before the CDR3 end, so the remaining end is supplied by the germline J gene. V and J are TRBV7-2 and TRBJ2-3; the D is unclear. Germline V gene data show CDR1 as SGHTA and CDR2 as FQGNSA. This CDR3 contains 13 residues. Trimming left V 0 bases short and J 4 bases short, with 5 bases between. Incomplete CDR3 DNA: TGTGCCAGCAGCTTAGCCGTCCCAGATACG. It is translated as CASSLAVPDT. The CDR3, in full, reads CASSLAVPDTQYF.

This clone is identified as medium-sized from frequency. Read data end 3 residues before the CDR3 end; the end is taken from the germline J gene. The same CDR3 can be traced to other DNA sequences in this sample. The J gene is TRBJ2-3, the V gene TRBV5-1; TRBD2 matches at 7 bases. The CDR3 is made up of 14 amino acids. Germline trimming cut 4 bases from V and 4 bases from J; bases unmatched to any gene: 6. Germline-derived CDR1 and CDR2 are SGHRS and YFSETQ. The CDR3 loop is CASSQGLVADTQYF. Incomplete CDR3 DNA: TGCGCCAGCAGCCAAGGACTAGTCGCAGATACG.